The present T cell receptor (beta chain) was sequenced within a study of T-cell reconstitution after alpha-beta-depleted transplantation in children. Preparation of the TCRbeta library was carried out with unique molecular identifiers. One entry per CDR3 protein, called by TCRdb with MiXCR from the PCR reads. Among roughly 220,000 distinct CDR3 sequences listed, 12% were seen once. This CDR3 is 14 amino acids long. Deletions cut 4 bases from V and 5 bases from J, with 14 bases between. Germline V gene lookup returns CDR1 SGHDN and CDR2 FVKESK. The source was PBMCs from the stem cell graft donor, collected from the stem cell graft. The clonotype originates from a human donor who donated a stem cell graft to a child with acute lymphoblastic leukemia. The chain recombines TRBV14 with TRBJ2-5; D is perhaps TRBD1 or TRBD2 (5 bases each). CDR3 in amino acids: CASSPLGAGETQYF. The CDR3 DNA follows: TGTGCCAGCAGCCCCCTCGGGGCTGGGGAGACCCAGTACTTC.